This T cell receptor (beta chain) was identified in a study of CD4 T cells in relation to SARS-CoV-2 and coronaviruses. Study-level background: The restricting HLA molecule for shared crossreactive spike epitopes was mapped.

The CDR3 is 16 amino acids. Per the germline V gene, CDR1 is SNHLY and CDR2 is FYNNEI. Trimming cost V 6 bases and J 3 bases; bases outside gene matches: 9. Of note for this clone: Its antigen is still unknown.

Before the COVID-19 pandemic, during about 2011-2019, CD4+ T cells were taken from unexposed donors. Isolation of CD4+ T cells took place after approximately eleven days in culture. The study's findings and limits: No crossreactivity against non-spike viral proteins was tested here. In roughly 60% of donors, memory CD4+ clonotypes crossrecognized SARS-CoV-2 and at least one common cold coronavirus spike. Samples before the pandemic and after infection were not matched within any donor.

Only in-frame clones appear in the TCRdb table, and some are missing; sequencing was by immunoSEQ multiplex PCR. The repertoire has roughly 26,000 clones, roughly 82% of them found once; the top ten carry 13%. The TCR sequence derives from a human donor in good health. The sequenced material came from CD4+ T cells from PBMCs, cultured in vitro. The J gene is TRBJ1-4, the V gene TRBV2, with 8 bases that match TRBD1. The CDR3 DNA reads TGTGCCAGCAGAACCGACAGGGGAGGGGCTAATGAAAAACTGTTTTTT. Residues: CASRTDRGGANEKLFF.